The 17 T cell receptor beta chains in this list originate from one sample, sequenced in a study of identical twins. From the 5' RACE reads, TCRdb called clonotypes with MiXCR, one entry per CDR3 protein. Among some 300,000 distinct CDR3 sequences listed, approximately 13% were seen once. The sample was also linked to a second study, of yellow fever vaccine responses in identical twins.

The specimen sequenced was CD8+ T cells sorted from blood. These receptors were taken from a woman under 30 in good health.

This clonotype was detected only a few times. The chain combines TRBV7-9 with TRBJ2-7; 11 bases agree with TRBD2. Per the germline V gene, CDR1 is SEHNR and CDR2 is FQNEAQ (reference sequence). The CDR3 has 14 amino acids. Trimming cost V 6 bases and J 4 bases; bases outside gene matches: 5. CDR3 residues: CASSATSGVYEQYF. In DNA, the CDR3 is TGTGCCAGCAGTGCGACTAGCGGGGTTTACGAGCAGTACTTC.

The chain has TRBV29-1 and TRBJ2-2; 7 nucleotides line up with TRBD2. Germline CDR1 reads SQVTM; CDR2 reads ANQGSEA. V shed 3 bases, J shed 2 bases, and the junction held 6 bases outside the gene matches. This CDR3 has 15 residues. CDR3 amino acids: CSVDGGGVNTGELFF. The CDR3 bases are TGCAGCGTTGACGGTGGGGGGGTTAACACCGGGGAGCTGTTTTTT.

This clonotype occurred many times. The chain is built from TRBV12-3 or TRBV12-4 and TRBJ2-3; unclear D gene. V was shortened by 4 bases and J by 1 base, with 9 bases between the two germline ends. CDR3 length: 14 amino acids. The CDR3 DNA reads TGTGCCAGCAGTTCCCTTGGGGGCACAGATACGCAGTATTTT. Protein sequence: CASSSLGGTDTQYF.

This clonotype has a handful of counts. This sequence joins TRBV15 and TRBJ1-1, with 7 bases matching TRBD1. CDR3 size: 14 residues. Trimming removed 8 bases from V and 4 bases from J; junction bases left unmatched: 10. Germline CDR1 LNHNV, CDR2 YYDKDF (reference sequence). The CDR3 protein is CATSPRDSGTEAFF. CDR3 nucleotide sequence: TGTGCCACCTCCCCCCGGGACAGCGGCACTGAAGCTTTCTTT.

The rearrangement links TRBV4-1 to TRBJ1-5; D not resolved. CDR1 and CDR2 (germline): MGHRA, YSYEKL. Trimming stripped 0 bases from V and 7 bases from J, with 13 bases between. There are 15 residues in the CDR3. CDR3 nucleotides: TGCGCCAGCAGCCAAGATCGCGGAATAGGGCAGCCCCAGCATTTT. Its translation: CASSQDRGIGQPQHF.

This clonotype was observed a few times. The chain is built from TRBV2 and TRBJ2-7; no firm D call. This CDR3 spans 15 amino acids. Trimming pared 1 base from V and 1 base from J, leaving 11 bases between. CDR1 SNHLY and CDR2 FYNNEI come from the germline V gene. Written as DNA, the CDR3 is TGTGCCAGCAGTGAAGGTGGACCGGAGTCCTACGAGCAGTACGTC. This codes for CASSEGGPESYEQYV.

The chain combines TRBV14 with TRBJ2-2, with 8 bases aligning to TRBD2. CDR3 length equals 17 residues. CDR1 is SGHDN and CDR2 is FVKESK in the germline V gene. After removal of 1 base from V and 4 bases from J, the junction contained 8 bases not matched to a gene. Written as DNA, the CDR3 is TGTGCCAGCAGCCAAGTCACGGGGGGGCCGAGCACCGGGGAGCTGTTTTTT. This translates into CASSQVTGGPSTGELFF.

The gene calls are TRBV5-4 and TRBJ2-5, with D possibly being TRBD2 (5 bases). This CDR3 is built from 15 residues. Germline CDR1 reads SGHNT; CDR2 reads YYREEE (reference sequence). V was shortened by 0 bases and J by 0 bases, with 9 bases between the two germline ends. The CDR3 coding sequence is TGTGCCAGCAGCTTGGTTTCTAGCAACCAAGAGACCCAGTACTTC. Translating it yields CASSLVSSNQETQYF.

This clonotype was counted a few times. The V gene is TRBV11-3, the J gene TRBJ2-6, with D possibly matching TRBD1 (5 bases). V lost 6 bases to trimming and J lost 3 bases, with 9 bases between them. This CDR3 region has 14 residues. From germline, CDR1 is SGHNT and CDR2 YENEEA. In DNA, the CDR3 is TGTGCCAGCAGTAGTAGGGGTGGGGCCAACGTCCTGACTTTC. Residues: CASSSRGGANVLTF.

A few counts support this clonotype. V gene TRBV28 combines with J gene TRBJ1-2; D unclear. V lost 2 bases and J 7 bases, leaving 8 bases between the germline ends. CDR3 length equals 12 residues. Per the germline V gene, CDR1 is MDHEN and CDR2 is SYDVKM. The CDR3 protein is CASSLVARGYTF. CDR3 DNA sequence: TGTGCCAGCAGTTTAGTGGCGCGTGGCTACACCTTC.

This clonotype was seen a few times. The chain carries TRBV20-1 and TRBJ2-7; TRBD2 aligns across 7 bases. Unmatched junction bases numbered 4, after V lost 0 bases and J lost 2 bases. The CDR3 contains 14 residues. CDR1 and CDR2 (germline): DFQATT, SNEGSKA (reference sequence). This CDR3 is CSARDQLAAYEQYF. The DNA for the CDR3 is TGCAGTGCTAGAGATCAGCTAGCGGCCTACGAGCAGTACTTC.

J is TRBJ1-5 and V is TRBV7-2; D is perhaps TRBD1 (6 bases). The CDR3 is 15 amino acids. The V end was cut by 1 base, the J end by 4 bases, with 11 bases between. The germline gives CDR1 SGHTA, CDR2 FQGNSA. Written as DNA, the CDR3 is TGTGCCAGCAGCTTAGTTGCCAGGGGAAATCAGCCCCAGCATTTT. Protein sequence: CASSLVARGNQPQHF. The full variable domain, in which reference TRBV7-2 and TRBJ1-5 provide the parts outside the CDR3, is GAGVSQSPSNKVTEKGKDVELRCDPISGHTALYWYRQSLGQGLEFLIYFQGNSAPDKSGLPSDRFSAERTGGSVSTLTIQRTQQEDSAVYLCASSLVARGNQPQHFGDGTRLSIL.

This clonotype was seen only a few times. This chain uses TRBV5-1 with TRBJ2-7; D not resolved. Germline V CDR1 and CDR2: SGHRS, YFSETQ. The V and J ends lost 0 bases and 2 bases respectively, with 21 bases between them. This CDR3 has 18 residues. DNA of the CDR3: TGCGCCAGCAGCTTGGCCAAATTGGACGAGAGTATAGCCTACGAGCAGTACTTC. Translating gives CASSLAKLDESIAYEQYF. Combining the CDR3 with reference TRBV5-1 and TRBJ2-7 gives the whole variable domain KAGVTQTPRYLIKTRGQQVTLSCSPISGHRSVSWYQQTPGQGLQFLFEYFSETQRNKGNFPGRFSGRQFSNSRSEMNVSTLELGDSALYLCASSLAKLDESIAYEQYFGPGTRLTVT.

V usage is TRBV4-1 and J usage is TRBJ2-5, with TRBD1 as a possible D gene (7 bases). Germline-derived CDR1 and CDR2 are MGHRA and YSYEKL. V lost 3 bases, J lost 5 bases, and 16 bases lay in between. CDR3 length: 15 residues. The CDR3 nucleotides are TGCGCCAGCAGCCACCGACAGGGACGGGAGGAGACCCAGTACTTC. This translates into CASSHRQGREETQYF.

This clonotype was counted only a few times. This chain joins TRBV20-1 and TRBJ2-2, with 12 bases fitting TRBD2. Germline CDR1 DFQATT, CDR2 SNEGSKA (reference sequence). This CDR3 is 21 amino acids long. The V gene end was trimmed by 2 bases and the J gene end by 1 base; junction bases not matched to a gene: 17. The CDR3 protein is CSARPYYPGLAGAMNTGELFF. The CDR3 region has the DNA TGCAGTGCTAGACCTTATTACCCGGGACTAGCGGGCGCCATGAACACCGGGGAGCTGTTTTTT.

This clonotype has ten or more counts. The chain carries TRBV28 and TRBJ2-7, with D possibly matching TRBD1 (6 bases). Trimming left V 7 bases short and J 3 bases short, with 16 bases between. This CDR3 spans 14 amino acids. The germline gives CDR1 MDHEN, CDR2 SYDVKM. The CDR3 bases are TGTGCCAGCATAAGGACAGCCGCAGACTACGAGCAGTACTTC. It yields the protein CASIRTAADYEQYF.

In the case of this clonotype: This may be a read error: a much more frequent sequence differs by one nucleotide. V gene TRBV6-1 combines with J gene TRBJ2-5; 7 bases agree with TRBD1. Germline V gene sequence: CDR1 MNHNS, CDR2 SASEGT. There are 14 residues in the CDR3. Trimming took 6 bases from V and 1 from J; bases not matched to a gene: 5. CDR3 residues: CASSPGQAQETQYF. CDR3 nucleotide sequence: TGTGCCAGCAGCCCTGGACAGGCCCAAGAGACCCAGTACTTC.